This is a list of T cell receptor beta chains from one sample in a study of blood T cells in healthy people across ages. MiXCR, run by TCRdb on the 5' RACE reads, gives a single entry per CDR3 protein. The profile shows approximately 1,100,000 distinct CDR3 sequences, 40% to 50% of them singletons. Sequences were obtained from blood. The receptors were sampled from a woman aged 55-69 years in good health. Each CDR3 is given with its conserved first and last residue. The D gene is left open where the match is weak. Clone size is shown for a subset of rows, as once, few, many or a class of expanded clone.

TRBV27	.	TRBJ2-1	.	TGTGCCAGCAGTTCCATGGTTGGGGAGCAGTTCTTC	CASSSMVGEQFF
TRBV18	.	TRBJ2-5	TRBD2	TGTGCCAGCTCACCATCGGGCGGGAGGGCCGAGGAGACCCAGTACTTC	CASSPSGGRAEETQYF
TRBV4-2	many	TRBJ2-1	.	TGTGCCAGCAGCCAAGATGAGAGCCGGGGGCAGTTCTTC	CASSQDESRGQFF
TRBV9	few	TRBJ2-3	TRBD1	TGTGCCAGCAGCATGGGACAGGGGGCAGATACGCAGTATTTT	CASSMGQGADTQYF
TRBV6-5	.	TRBJ2-7	TRBD1	TGTGCCAGCAGTAGGACAGGGGGCTACTACGAGCAGTACTTC	CASSRTGGYYEQYF
TRBV4-1	.	TRBJ2-1	TRBD2	TGCGCCAGCAGCCAGAAGAGTCCGGGACTAGTCCCCAATGAGCAGTTCTTC	CASSQKSPGLVPNEQFF
TRBV2	.	TRBJ1-2	.	TGTGCCAGCAGTGAAGAGGGGAGGTTTGGCTACACCTTC	CASSEEGRFGYTF
TRBV5-1	.	TRBJ2-1	.	TGCGCCAGCAGCTCGGAACCAGGGCGGGATATTAATGAGCAGTTCTTC	CASSSEPGRDINEQFF
TRBV27	few	TRBJ2-4	.	TGTGCCAGCAGTTTTTCAGGGGCTTCCAAAAACATTCAGTACTTC	CASSFSGASKNIQYF
TRBV27	.	TRBJ2-1	.	TGTGCCAGCGGGGGATGGAATGAGCAGTTCTTC	CASGGWNEQFF
TRBV6-2/TRBV6-3	few	TRBJ2-7	TRBD2	TGTGCCAGCAGTCCCCGGGAAGCGGGAGGTTCCTACGAGCAGTACTTC	CASSPREAGGSYEQYF
TRBV29-1	few	TRBJ2-7	TRBD1	TGCAGCGTTGTCGGGACAGGGGTTTTAAGCGAGCAGTACTTC	CSVVGTGVLSEQYF
TRBV7-9	once	TRBJ2-3	TRBD1	TGTGCCGGGCCACCTACAGGGGGCAGTGGGGACACAGATACGCAGTATTTT	CAGPPTGGSGDTDTQYF
TRBV9	few	TRBJ2-2	.	TGTGCCAGCAGCGTAGTTCAGGGCTACACCGGGGAGCTGTTTTTT	CASSVVQGYTGELFF
TRBV7-3	few	TRBJ2-1	TRBD2	TGTGCCAGCAGCCCAACTAGCGGGAGATGGAATGAGCAGTTCTTC	CASSPTSGRWNEQFF
TRBV28	.	TRBJ2-5	.	TGTGCCAGCAGCCTGGGATCCGGACTCCAAGAGACCCAGTACTTC	CASSLGSGLQETQYF
TRBV6-1	.	TRBJ2-1	TRBD2	TGTGCCAGCAGTCTAGCGGGAGGGCCTGGGTATGAGCAGTTCTTC	CASSLAGGPGYEQFF
TRBV5-1	.	TRBJ2-1	.	TGCGCCAGCAGCCCCCGCGGGGCATCCGACAATGAGCAGTTCTTC	CASSPRGASDNEQFF
TRBV5-1	.	TRBJ1-1	.	TGCGCCAGCAGCTTGGGGGGGGGCAGGTTGAACACTGAAGCTTTCTTT	CASSLGGGRLNTEAFF
TRBV13	.	TRBJ2-1	TRBD2	TGTGCCAGCAGTTGCCCCGGGACTAGCGGGAGTAATGAGCAGTTCTTC	CASSCPGTSGSNEQFF
TRBV7-9	few	TRBJ2-5	.	TGTGCCAGCAGCTCCATCCCTCAGGGGGGAGAGACCCAGTACTTC	CASSSIPQGGETQYF
TRBV27	once	TRBJ2-7	TRBD2	TGTGCCAGCAGTTTACGTCGCGGGAGGAGCTCCTACGAGCAGTACTTC	CASSLRRGRSSYEQYF
TRBV15	.	TRBJ2-1	.	TGTGCCACCAGCAGAGATAGGGGCCCTAATGAGCAGTTCTTC	CATSRDRGPNEQFF
TRBV6-5	few	TRBJ1-2	.	TGTGCCAGCAGCCTAAGCAGGATCTATGGCTACACCTTC	CASSLSRIYGYTF
TRBV27	few	TRBJ1-5	.	TGTGCCAGCAGTCCCTACCCCAACAGGGTTAGCAATCAGCCCCAGCATTTT	CASSPYPNRVSNQPQHF
TRBV11-3	.	TRBJ2-3	.	TGTGCCAGCAGCTTAGGCGAGCGGTCCAAGGCAGATACGCAGTATTTT	CASSLGERSKADTQYF
TRBV28	.	TRBJ1-6	TRBD1	TGTGCCGGCAGCTTTAGACAGGGAAATTCACCCCTCCACTTT	CAGSFRQGNSPLHF
TRBV7-8	.	TRBJ1-1	.	TGTGCCAGCAGCCTCTCCTGGAACACTGAAGCTTTCTTT	CASSLSWNTEAFF
TRBV30	.	TRBJ2-1	.	TGTGCCTGGAGTGTGGCGTTTGGGGACCAGTTCTTC	CAWSVAFGDQFF